This T cell receptor (beta chain) was profiled in a study of CD8+ T cells in alopecia areata. Study-wide results and limits: Affected scalp, especially in alopecia totalis/universalis, had a higher clonality than normal scalp did.

This clone was detected a few times. What it recognizes is unknown. The treatment was: oral pan-JAK inhibitor, 5-10 mg twice daily. CDR1 LNHDA and CDR2 SQIVND come from the germline V gene (reference sequence). The V gene end was trimmed by 10 bases and the J gene end by 9 bases; junction bases not matched to a gene: 8. The CDR3 extends over 13 amino acids. The sequencing template was cDNA reverse transcribed from extracted RNA. Measured with immunoSEQ multiplex PCR; TCRdb has only the in-frame clones, and not every one. The sample carries 95,000 to 100,000 clones, about three fifths recorded once. The gene calls are TRBV19 and TRBJ2-1; 11 bases agree with TRBD2. The TCR was taken from a human donor with alopecia areata. This sample comprised CD8+ T cells sorted from blood, obtained around week 55, from a patient treated with tofacitinib. This CDR3 reads CATNSGGGSEQFF. The CDR3 region has the DNA TGTGCCACCAATAGCGGGGGGGGTAGTGAGCAGTTCTTC.